Included here is one T cell receptor (beta chain) sequence, with context. Its antigen remains unknown. Read coverage stops 3 residues before the CDR3 terminus; the germline J gene supplies the remainder. The sample comes from a study of T cell clonality in common variable immunodeficiency. The ends were cut back, 8 bases at V and 3 bases at J, with 11 bases in the middle. This CDR3 is built from 13 residues. The germline V gene has CDR1 MNHEY and CDR2 SVGEGT. Overall study findings and caveats: What drives increased CVID clonality needs T cell subpopulation sequencing. CVID subjects shared fewer TCRbeta clones than healthy controls did. Common variable immunodeficiency TCR beta sequences reportedly had fewer deletions and N-nucleotide insertions.

CVID subjects were some 16 female and just under 30 male, aged about 8 to 65. Data came from immunoSEQ multiplex PCR; TCRdb stores just in-frame clones and leaves some out. Recorded here are fewer than 25,000 clones, none singletons. The chain is built from TRBV6-2 or TRBV6-3 and TRBJ2-1, with D unresolved. Material for sequencing was peripheral blood mononuclear cells. The TCR comes from a human donor with common variable immunodeficiency. CDR3 sequence reads: CASSQLHYNEQFF. The covered CDR3 bases are TGTGCCAGCTCACAGCTACACTACAATGAG.